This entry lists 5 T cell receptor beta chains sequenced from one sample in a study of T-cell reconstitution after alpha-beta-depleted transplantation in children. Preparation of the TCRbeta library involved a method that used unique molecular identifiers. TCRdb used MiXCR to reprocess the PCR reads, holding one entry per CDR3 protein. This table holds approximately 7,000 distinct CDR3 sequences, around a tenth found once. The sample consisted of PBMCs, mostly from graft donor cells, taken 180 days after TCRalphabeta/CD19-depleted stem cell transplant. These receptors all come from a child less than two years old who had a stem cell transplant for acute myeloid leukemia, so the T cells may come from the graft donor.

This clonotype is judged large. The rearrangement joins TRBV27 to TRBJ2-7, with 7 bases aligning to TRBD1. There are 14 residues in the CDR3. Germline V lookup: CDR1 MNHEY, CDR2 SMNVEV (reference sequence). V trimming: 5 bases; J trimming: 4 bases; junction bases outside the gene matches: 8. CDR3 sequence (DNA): TGTGCCAGCAGTCTCAGGGGGAAGGGATACGAGCAGTACTTC. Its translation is CASSLRGKGYEQYF.

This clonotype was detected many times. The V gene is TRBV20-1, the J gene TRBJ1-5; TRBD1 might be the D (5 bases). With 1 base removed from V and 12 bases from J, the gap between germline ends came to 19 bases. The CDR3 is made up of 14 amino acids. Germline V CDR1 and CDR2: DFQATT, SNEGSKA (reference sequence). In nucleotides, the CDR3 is TGCAGTGCTAGAGGTGTCCGGGGCAATCAACTCCAGCATTTT. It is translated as CSARGVRGNQLQHF.

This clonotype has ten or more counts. The CDR3 DNA is TGCAGTGGACAACACCGAAAGGGCTACGAGACCCAGTACTTC. Protein product: CSGQHRKGYETQYF. The chain is built from TRBV20-1 and TRBJ2-5; D remains unclear. The germline V gene encodes CDR1 DFQATT and CDR2 SNEGSKA (reference sequence). Trimming took 7 bases from V and 5 from J, leaving 20 bases between them. The CDR3 is 14 residues long.

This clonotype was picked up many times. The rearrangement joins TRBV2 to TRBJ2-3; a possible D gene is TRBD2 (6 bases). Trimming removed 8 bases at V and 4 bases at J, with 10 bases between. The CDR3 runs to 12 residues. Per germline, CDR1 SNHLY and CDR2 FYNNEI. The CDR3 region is CASGGTSDTQYF. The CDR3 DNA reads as TGTGCCAGCGGAGGGACCTCAGATACGCAGTATTTT.

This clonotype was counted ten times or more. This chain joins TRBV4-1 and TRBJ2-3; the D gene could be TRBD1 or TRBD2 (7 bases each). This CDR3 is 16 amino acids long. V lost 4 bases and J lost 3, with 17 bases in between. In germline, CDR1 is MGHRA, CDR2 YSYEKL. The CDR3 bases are TGCGCCAGCAGCCCGACGGGACAGCGGGGTACAGATACGCAGTATTTT. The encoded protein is CASSPTGQRGTDTQYF.